Reported below is one T cell receptor beta chain. The target antigen is unknown. This sample is part of a study of cytomegalovirus exposure and HLA in healthy donors. Study-wide points: Investigators reported 164 TCR beta chains as tied to cytomegalovirus. The authors excluded some V segments, including TRBV6-2 and TRBV6-3, as indistinguishable. Later on, a genetic analysis was performed. It linked a missense variant in DCLRE1C with V- and J-gene trimming of TCR beta.

This CDR3 region has 16 residues. CDR1 MGHRA and CDR2 YSYEKL come from the germline V gene. With 0 bases removed from V and 6 bases from J, the gap between germline ends came to 15 bases. Both 60 Vbeta primers and 13 Jbeta primers went into the PCR. Assay used: immunoSEQ multiplex PCR; TCRdb lists only in-frame clones, some missing. The sample lists 65,000 to 95,000 clones, less than 80% seen once, with 2.5% in the top ten. This chain uses TRBV4-1 with TRBJ1-5, with D possibly matching TRBD1 (5 bases). This receptor was identified in a man between 25 and 39 years old in good health and CMV-seronegative. The sample was PBMCs. This CDR3 reads CASSQEIGAVGQPQHF. The CDR3 coding sequence is TGCGCCAGCAGCCAAGAGATAGGGGCTGTCGGTCAGCCCCAGCATTTT.